These 14 T cell receptor beta chains originate from one sample sequenced in a study of cytomegalovirus exposure and HLA in healthy donors (dated 2017 in TCRdb). Receptors were amplified or captured by the immunoSEQ multiplex PCR assay. TCRdb stores this immuneACCESS table with in-frame sequences only. Part of the clones is absent; in the studies checked, under half of the shortfall reflects unresolved V genes, and no reason is known for the rest. This sample has about 330,000 clones in its table, and roughly nine tenths of those were observed once. Roughly 1.2% of the sample is in the top ten clones. What was sequenced was PBMCs. The receptor set was obtained from a woman aged 25 to 39 in good health and CMV-seropositive.

The CDR3 sequence is CASSQEEGWTSGGFEQYF. Here the CDR3 DNA reads TGCGCCAGCAGCCAAGAAGAAGGTTGGACTAGCGGGGGTTTCGAGCAGTACTTC. The V call is TRBV4-3, the J call TRBJ2-7, with 13 bases that match TRBD2. CDR1 is LGHNA, CDR2 YSLEER, per germline. This CDR3 comprises 18 residues. V dropped 0 bases and J dropped 6; count of bases not matched to a gene: 11.

The chain has TRBV30 and TRBJ2-7; D may be TRBD1 (5 bases). The V gene's germline CDR1 is GTSNPN and CDR2 SVGIG (reference sequence). Trimming removed 0 bases from V and 3 bases from J, with 15 bases in between. The CDR3 runs to 15 residues. The CDR3 bases are TGTGCCTGGAGTGTCCGCGGCTGGCAGGGCTACGAGCAGTACTTC. Encoded protein: CAWSVRGWQGYEQYF.

This rearrangement joins TRBV30 to TRBJ1-5; 9 bases are shared with TRBD1. Germline lookup yields CDR1 GTSNPN and CDR2 SVGIG (reference sequence). This CDR3 is built from 14 residues. V trimming: 4 bases; J trimming: 4 bases; junction bases outside the gene matches: 5. The CDR3 spells CAWKDGTGNQPQHF. The CDR3 DNA sequence: TGTGCCTGGAAGGACGGGACAGGGAATCAGCCCCAGCATTTT.

Written as DNA, the CDR3 is TGTGCCAGCATCCGCGGGGGGGCGAACAATGAGCAGTTCTTC. This encodes CASIRGGANNEQFF. The chain is built from TRBV2 and TRBJ2-1; 9 bases map to TRBD2. CDR3 length equals 14 residues. V lost 7 bases and J lost 5; bases outside the gene matches: 6. Germline values: CDR1 SNHLY, CDR2 FYNNEI.

The chain has TRBV2 and TRBJ2-7; the D gene is possibly TRBD1 (6 bases). The CDR3 spans 14 residues. Germline V gene data show CDR1 as SNHLY and CDR2 as FYNNEI. Trimming took off 6 bases at V and 2 bases at J, with 14 bases between the two ends. The DNA for the CDR3 is TGTGCCAGCAGCAAAACCGGGACACCCTACGAGCAGTACTTC. The encoded protein is CASSKTGTPYEQYF.

The gene calls are TRBV27 and TRBJ1-1, with D possibly being TRBD1 (6 bases). With 6 bases removed from V and 0 bases from J, the gap between germline ends came to 17 bases. Germline V lookup: CDR1 MNHEY, CDR2 SMNVEV (reference sequence). The CDR3 length is 16 residues. CDR3 region: CASRGAGGAMNTEAFF. The CDR3 DNA follows: TGTGCCAGCAGGGGGGCCGGGGGGGCGATGAACACTGAAGCTTTCTTT.

This chain links TRBV7-9 with TRBJ2-1, with D maybe TRBD2 (5 bases). V was shortened by 1 base and J by 7 bases, with 14 bases between the two germline ends. The CDR3 is 15 amino acids. Per the germline V gene, CDR1 is SEHNR and CDR2 is FQNEAQ (reference sequence). The CDR3 nucleotides read TGTGCCAGCAGCTTAGGGCCATCACGGGGTAATGAGCAGTTCTTC. Encoded protein: CASSLGPSRGNEQFF.

The chain carries TRBV4-1 and TRBJ1-2, with D unclear. CDR1 and CDR2 (germline): MGHRA, YSYEKL. Deletions cut 0 bases from V and 1 base from J, with 9 bases between. The CDR3 spans 15 residues. For the CDR3, the DNA is TGCGCCAGCAGCCAAGATGAGGACCTTAACTATGGCTACACCTTC. Translation: CASSQDEDLNYGYTF.

The chain employs TRBV27 and TRBJ2-7; D possibly uses TRBD1 or TRBD2 (5 bases each). This CDR3 has 14 residues. CDR1 and CDR2 (germline): MNHEY, SMNVEV (reference sequence). V was cut by 6 bases and J by 1 base, with 13 bases left in between. Here the CDR3 reads CASRPLGRSYEQYF. CDR3 bases: TGTGCCAGCAGACCCTTGGGACGGTCCTACGAGCAGTACTTC.

On this clone itself: Other DNA sequences in this sample translate to the same CDR3. CDR3 bases: TGTGCCAGCAGTTACTCAGGGACAGGGGGATACGAGCAGTACTTC. Translated: CASSYSGTGGYEQYF. J is TRBJ2-7 and V is TRBV6-5; 11 nucleotides match TRBD1. CDR1 is MNHEY and CDR2 is SVGAGI in the germline V gene. The trim removed 0 bases at V and 4 bases at J, leaving 2 bases unmatched. The CDR3 extends over 15 amino acids.

This clone was counted between two and nine times. This chain links TRBV6-5 with TRBJ1-6; TRBD1 aligns across 11 bases. V gave up 5 bases and J gave up 7 bases; unmatched junction bases: 1. Germline V gives CDR1 MNHEY, CDR2 SVGAGI. This CDR3 is built from 14 residues. CDR3 sequence (DNA): TGTGCCAGCAGTGGACAGGGGGCCAATTCACCCCTCCACTTT. It encodes CASSGQGANSPLHF.

For this clone: The sample has other DNA sequences that encode this CDR3 too. The V and J genes are TRBV4-3 and TRBJ2-7; TRBD2 matches 8 bases. The trim removed 1 base at V and 4 bases at J, leaving 3 bases unmatched. The CDR3 contains 14 residues. CDR1 is LGHNA, CDR2 YSLEER, per germline. Here the CDR3 DNA reads TGCGCCAGCAGCCAAGGCCTAGCGGGTTACGAGCAGTACTTC. Its translation is CASSQGLAGYEQYF.

This clone appeared once. V is TRBV15 and J is TRBJ1-1; no clear D gene. In germline, CDR1 is LNHNV, CDR2 YYDKDF (reference sequence). The germline V and J ends were trimmed by 0 bases and 3 bases, with 17 bases remaining between them. The CDR3 sequence is 17 residues long. The CDR3: CATSRDRVPNPDTEAFF. DNA of the CDR3: TGTGCCACCAGCAGAGATCGGGTCCCTAACCCCGACACTGAAGCTTTCTTT.

This clone was seen just once. The rearrangement uses TRBV5-1 and TRBJ2-1; TRBD2 agrees at 9 bases. The germline V gene has CDR1 SGHRS and CDR2 YFSETQ. Unmatched junction bases numbered 8, after V lost 4 bases and J lost 0 bases. This CDR3 is 17 amino acids long. The CDR3 spells CASSPIAGVSSYNEQFF. The CDR3 DNA reads TGCGCCAGCAGCCCAATAGCGGGAGTTAGCTCCTACAATGAGCAGTTCTTC.